Listed below are T cell receptor beta chains from one sample, sequenced in a study of a mutant IDH1 vaccine in newly diagnosed glioma. These receptors have no identified antigens. Data came from immunoSEQ multiplex PCR; TCRdb stores just in-frame clones and leaves some out. The table records about 50,000 clones, roughly 80% of them present only once. Sequenced material: PBMCs, taken from a glioma patient whose treatment included an IDH1 peptide vaccine. These receptors were obtained from a woman between 18 and 30 years old with glioma. Both conserved end residues are trimmed from each CDR3. Fields, in order: V gene, D gene, clone size, CDR3 protein. D genes are given only for firm matches. Some rows have no size entry. The others give once, few or many, or a class for an expanded clone.

V: TRBV27
D: TRBD2
size: -
CDR3: ASSLRTSGNEQF

V: TRBV5-6
D: -
size: -
CDR3: ASSLRRQSSPALH

V: TRBV9
D: -
size: -
CDR3: ASSPQGGGGELF

V: TRBV6-4
D: -
size: few
CDR3: ASSDSSGGSEQF

V: TRBV7-2
D: TRBD2
size: -
CDR3: ASTTSGGAWETQY

V: TRBV2
D: -
size: once
CDR3: ASSGGGRTEAF

V: TRBV7-2
D: TRBD1
size: -
CDR3: ASSLSQGRGAYNEQF

V: TRBV4-3
D: -
size: -
CDR3: ASSQDRGPIYNEQF

V: TRBV6-6
D: TRBD1
size: -
CDR3: ASSPGQAPTNEKLF

V: TRBV5-6
D: -
size: -
CDR3: ASSARPRGSTEAF

V: TRBV5-5
D: TRBD1
size: few
CDR3: ASSMTGIVGSTEAF

V: TRBV7-9
D: -
size: -
CDR3: ASSSNAPGYGYT

V: TRBV7-8
D: TRBD1
size: -
CDR3: ASSLDRVYEQY

V: TRBV4-1
D: TRBD1
size: -
CDR3: ASSQGVGGFGETQY

V: TRBV7-2
D: TRBD1
size: -
CDR3: ASSFGTGYEQY

V: TRBV25-1
D: -
size: -
CDR3: ASSQHRDSGEELF

V: TRBV5-6
D: -
size: -
CDR3: ASSLAGGLNQPQH

V: TRBV7-3
D: TRBD2
size: -
CDR3: ASSLGTSGGIQY

V: TRBV15
D: -
size: -
CDR3: ATSRDRTTGGYT

V: TRBV5-1
D: TRBD2
size: -
CDR3: ASSSRGGSYEQY

V: TRBV6-6
D: TRBD1
size: -
CDR3: ASSYEGQIYEQY

V: TRBV5-6
D: -
size: -
CDR3: ASSLGGDSYEQY

V: TRBV2
D: TRBD1
size: -
CDR3: ASSDSPHMTGPQGNQPQH

V: TRBV19
D: TRBD1
size: -
CDR3: ASSNRPGQGAYEQY

V: TRBV29-1
D: -
size: -
CDR3: SVNAGGEAF

V: TRBV15
D: TRBD2
size: -
CDR3: ATTPGQRGRTDTQY

V: TRBV5-1
D: TRBD1
size: once
CDR3: ASSLAQTGGVGYT

V: TRBV9
D: TRBD2
size: -
CDR3: ASSVASGTYEQY

V: TRBV28
D: -
size: once
CDR3: ASSLRGALNYGYT

V: TRBV5-1
D: -
size: -
CDR3: ASSLLGGPNYGYT

V: TRBV19
D: TRBD1
size: once
CDR3: ASSTSIADREYGYT

V: TRBV18
D: -
size: once
CDR3: ASSPEGDRETQY

V: TRBV4-3
D: TRBD1
size: once
CDR3: ASSQETDRVNEKLF

V: TRBV5-1
D: -
size: once
CDR3: ASSLGAPYEQY

V: TRBV5-4
D: TRBD1
size: -
CDR3: ASSLSTRQGGEKLF

V: TRBV5-5
D: TRBD1
size: -
CDR3: ASSARDRAPKLF

V: TRBV7-9
D: -
size: -
CDR3: ASSLRLIGGEETQY

V: TRBV2
D: -
size: -
CDR3: ARAGTEAF

V: TRBV12-5
D: -
size: -
CDR3: ASGLVQWYDTEAF

V: TRBV6-1
D: -
size: -
CDR3: ASKRADTQY

V: TRBV2
D: -
size: once
CDR3: ASCDRTVNTEAF

V: TRBV10-3
D: -
size: few
CDR3: AITGGTEAF

V: TRBV27
D: TRBD1
size: -
CDR3: ASRETGLGSPYEQY

V: TRBV6-5
D: -
size: once
CDR3: ASSYRASGGAF

V: TRBV7-9
D: TRBD1
size: -
CDR3: ASSGLDRGGIYGYT

V: TRBV7-3
D: TRBD2
size: -
CDR3: ASSLAGGLDEQF

V: TRBV10-1
D: -
size: -
CDR3: ASSESVVRQESRTDTQY

V: TRBV27
D: TRBD1
size: -
CDR3: ASSIQGPNEKLF

V: TRBV6-5
D: TRBD1
size: -
CDR3: ASTQGAGYGYT

V: TRBV29-1
D: -
size: -
CDR3: SVERRIALNTEAF

V: TRBV25-1
D: -
size: -
CDR3: ASSDAGSNGTYEQY

V: TRBV6-1
D: TRBD1
size: -
CDR3: ASSEAIAGGYEQY

V: TRBV6-1
D: TRBD1
size: -
CDR3: ASSLDRGGTDTQY

V: TRBV7-8
D: -
size: -
CDR3: ASSFPETPGELF

V: TRBV5-1
D: -
size: -
CDR3: ASSLGPGVLNEQY